Presented here are 11 T cell receptor beta chains from one specimen sequenced in a study of blood T cell repertoires in COVID-19. TCRdb's copy holds only in-frame clones and misses some; the assay was immunoSEQ multiplex PCR. Counted here are under 250,000 clones, roughly 80% occurring once; the ten biggest clones make up about 1.3%. Material: PBMCs or T cells enriched from blood (not recorded which). These receptor sequences come from a woman in her thirties or forties with acute COVID-19.

The table lists this clone with a count of one. This CDR3 reads CAWSVMGATGNTIYF. The CDR3 nucleotides are TGTGCCTGGAGTGTTATGGGAGCTACAGGAAACACCATATATTTT. This chain joins TRBV30 and TRBJ1-3; D remains unclear. The germline gives CDR1 GTSNPN, CDR2 SVGIG (reference sequence). The CDR3 runs to 15 residues. The germline V and J ends were trimmed by 0 bases and 4 bases, with 13 bases remaining between them.

The genes are TRBV2 and TRBJ2-5; 7 nucleotides agree with TRBD1. Trimming cost V 6 bases and J 5 bases; bases outside gene matches: 15. This CDR3 has 16 amino acids. From germline, CDR1 is SNHLY and CDR2 FYNNEI. Here the CDR3 reads CASSPRQGRAWETQYF. The CDR3 nucleotides are TGTGCCAGCAGCCCACGACAGGGAAGGGCTTGGGAGACCCAGTACTTC.

The chain carries TRBV29-1 and TRBJ2-2, with D tentatively TRBD2 (5 bases). Per germline, CDR1 SQVTM and CDR2 ANQGSEA. V lost 6 bases, J lost 5 bases, and 16 bases lay in between. This CDR3 has 14 amino acids. Here the CDR3 reads CSVPSYWRTGELFF. The DNA of the CDR3 is TGCAGCGTCCCCTCGTACTGGAGGACCGGGGAGCTGTTTTTT.

J is TRBJ1-5 and V is TRBV2; 10 bases align to TRBD1. The CDR3 totals 14 residues. Germline-derived CDR1 and CDR2 are SNHLY and FYNNEI. After removal of 5 bases from V and 6 bases from J, the junction contained 4 bases not matched to a gene. This CDR3 is CASSHRDRGQPQHF. As DNA, the CDR3 is TGTGCCAGCAGTCACCGGGACAGGGGTCAGCCCCAGCATTTT.

The chain combines TRBV7-8 with TRBJ2-5; no clear D. Germline V gives CDR1 SGHVS, CDR2 FQNEAQ. The CDR3 is 12 amino acids. V lost 5 bases to trimming and J lost 5 bases, with 9 bases between them. Here the CDR3 DNA reads TGTGCCAGCAGCAAGCACGGGGAGACCCAGTACTTC. Translating it yields CASSKHGETQYF.

The rearrangement uses TRBV7-9 and TRBJ2-6; D perhaps matches TRBD1 (6 bases). Germline V gene sequence: CDR1 SEHNR, CDR2 FQNEAQ (reference sequence). This CDR3 has 18 amino acids. Deletions cut 1 base from V and 7 bases from J, with 20 bases between. In DNA, the CDR3 is TGTGCCAGCAGCTTAGTTGCGTTAGGGGGTGTCGGAGCCAACGTCCTGACTTTC. This sequence encodes CASSLVALGGVGANVLTF.

The chain is built from TRBV2 and TRBJ1-5; unclear D gene. The V and J ends lost 7 bases and 2 bases respectively, with 12 bases between them. Germline CDR1 reads SNHLY; CDR2 reads FYNNEI. The CDR3 is 14 residues long. The CDR3 loop reads CASNTRYGNQPQHF. The CDR3 DNA is TGTGCCAGCAACACCCGTTATGGCAATCAGCCCCAGCATTTT.

This chain connects TRBV9 to TRBJ1-1; TRBD1 is a possible D gene (5 bases). V gave up 6 bases and J gave up 4 bases, with 16 bases separating them. The CDR3 sequence is 14 residues long. The germline V gene encodes CDR1 SGDLS and CDR2 YYNGEE. The CDR3 region has the DNA TGTGCCAGCAACAGTGGGCCGGGGGGCACTGAAGCTTTCTTT. Translation gives CASNSGPGGTEAFF.

V and J are TRBV2 and TRBJ2-7; 7 bases are a match to TRBD1. The germline V gene has CDR1 SNHLY and CDR2 FYNNEI. The V and J ends lost 7 bases and 4 bases, in that order; junction bases with no gene match: 10. The CDR3 has 14 amino acids. As DNA, the CDR3 is TGTGCCAGCAATCACGGGGACAGCACTTACGAGCAGTACTTC. Translated, it gives CASNHGDSTYEQYF.

This chain uses TRBV4-3 with TRBJ1-2; TRBD1 agrees at 8 bases. V was pared by 2 bases and J by 0 bases, with 14 bases of the junction left unmatched. Germline assignment: CDR1 LGHNA and CDR2 YSLEER. The CDR3 totals 19 residues. The CDR3, as DNA: TGCGCCAGCAGCCAACAATCCGTCGCCGGGACAGGATCTAACTATGGCTACACCTTC. Translating gives CASSQQSVAGTGSNYGYTF.

The V call is TRBV7-3, the J call TRBJ2-3, with 9 bases fitting TRBD2. With V trimmed by 5 bases and J by 0 bases, 9 bases remained unmatched. The CDR3 is 17 amino acids. Germline CDR1 is SGHTA and CDR2 is FQGTGA. CDR3 coding DNA: TGTGCCAGCAGCCCAGGGCGAACTAGCGGGAGCACAGATACGCAGTATTTT. Its protein product is CASSPGRTSGSTDTQYF.